Listed below are T cell receptor beta chains from one sample, sequenced in a study of cytotoxic CD8 clonotypes in ibrutinib-treated CLL. Only in-frame clones appear in the TCRdb table, and some are missing; sequencing was by immunoSEQ multiplex PCR. The sample gives 150,000 or so clones, 79% of which show up once; 10% to 15% is in the top ten. Sequencing was performed on PBMCs, taken after 12 months of ibrutinib treatment. The source is a human donor with chronic lymphocytic leukemia. Each CDR3 is given with its conserved first and last residue. Each record gives: J gene, D gene, clone size, V gene, CDR3 DNA, CDR3 protein. A D gene is named only where the DNA matches it firmly. Expanded clones get a size class; other rows say once, few or many, or leave the size out.

J: TRBJ1-4
D: .
size: .
V: TRBV5-5
DNA: TGTGCCAGCACCCGCTTTCACTTTACCCAGAACTGGGTGGAAAAACTGTTTTTT
CDR3: CASTRFHFTQNWVEKLFF

J: TRBJ1-2
D: .
size: .
V: TRBV28
DNA: TGTGCCAGCAGTTTAGGCCAGGACAACTATGGCTACACCTTC
CDR3: CASSLGQDNYGYTF

J: TRBJ2-1
D: TRBD2
size: .
V: TRBV7-9
DNA: TGTGCCAGCAGCCACACTAGCGGGGGCTACAATGAGCAGTTCTTC
CDR3: CASSHTSGGYNEQFF

J: TRBJ2-7
D: .
size: .
V: TRBV9
DNA: TGTGCCAGCAGCCCTACAGGGTCCAGGCACGAGCAGTACTTC
CDR3: CASSPTGSRHEQYF

J: TRBJ2-2
D: .
size: .
V: TRBV7-2
DNA: TGTGCCAGCAGCTTAGTTTTTGGGGTCGGGGAGCTGTTTTTT
CDR3: CASSLVFGVGELFF

J: TRBJ2-7
D: TRBD2
size: .
V: TRBV25-1
DNA: TGTGCCAGCAGCCCACTAGCGGGAGTATACGAGCAGTACTTC
CDR3: CASSPLAGVYEQYF

J: TRBJ2-3
D: .
size: .
V: TRBV15
DNA: TGTGCCACCAGCAGAGATAGGGGCGGGGACACAGATACGCAGTATTTT
CDR3: CATSRDRGGDTDTQYF

J: TRBJ2-7
D: .
size: .
V: TRBV5-6
DNA: TGTGCCAGCAGGCGCGCTAGCGCCGAGCAGTACTTC
CDR3: CASRRASAEQYF

J: TRBJ2-5
D: TRBD1
size: few
V: TRBV11-2
DNA: TGTGCCAGCGGGACAGGGACGCAAGAGACCCAGTACTTC
CDR3: CASGTGTQETQYF

J: TRBJ2-1
D: TRBD2
size: .
V: TRBV9
DNA: TGTGCCAGCAGCGTAGTGGCTGTGGGAGGGTCGGATGAGCAGTTCTTC
CDR3: CASSVVAVGGSDEQFF

J: TRBJ1-6
D: .
size: .
V: TRBV6-5
DNA: TGTGCCAGCAGTGACCGATGGACGAATTCACCCCTCCACTTT
CDR3: CASSDRWTNSPLHF

J: TRBJ1-2
D: .
size: few
V: TRBV6-5
DNA: TGTGCCAGCAGAATTGACGCTAACTATGGCTACACCTTC
CDR3: CASRIDANYGYTF

J: TRBJ2-7
D: .
size: .
V: TRBV12-5
DNA: TGTGCTAGTGTTCGCGGGCACCCCTCCTACGAGCAGTACTTC
CDR3: CASVRGHPSYEQYF

J: TRBJ1-5
D: .
size: .
V: TRBV25-1
DNA: TGTGCCAGCAGTGAATTTGGGGACATCAATCAGCCCCAGCATTTT
CDR3: CASSEFGDINQPQHF

J: TRBJ2-3
D: .
size: .
V: TRBV9
DNA: TGTGCCAGCAGCGTGGGGAAGGGTCTCGGCACAGATACGCAGTATTTT
CDR3: CASSVGKGLGTDTQYF

J: TRBJ2-2
D: .
size: few
V: TRBV18
DNA: TGTGCCAGCTCACCGGACAGGAACACCGGGGAGCTGTTTTTT
CDR3: CASSPDRNTGELFF

J: TRBJ1-1
D: .
size: few
V: TRBV25-1
DNA: TGTGCCAGCAGTTTGGGCACTGAAGCTTTCTTT
CDR3: CASSLGTEAFF

J: TRBJ2-7
D: .
size: .
V: TRBV28
DNA: TGTGCCAGCAGTTTATTCGGGATTACCCCCTCCTACGAGCAGTACTTC
CDR3: CASSLFGITPSYEQYF

J: TRBJ2-7
D: .
size: .
V: TRBV29-1
DNA: TGCAGCGTTGTCCGGCAGGAGTCCTACGAGCAGTACTTC
CDR3: CSVVRQESYEQYF

J: TRBJ2-5
D: .
size: .
V: TRBV5-1
DNA: TGCGCCAGCAGCTTGGCCCATCAGTGGGAGACCCAGTACTTC
CDR3: CASSLAHQWETQYF

J: TRBJ1-1
D: .
size: .
V: TRBV4-1
DNA: TGCGCCAGCAGCCAAGCCGGCAGTTTGAACACTGAAGCTTTCTTT
CDR3: CASSQAGSLNTEAFF

J: TRBJ2-7
D: .
size: .
V: TRBV7-9
DNA: TGTGCCAGCAGCTTGTCGGGCGACGAGCAGTACTTC
CDR3: CASSLSGDEQYF

J: TRBJ1-1
D: .
size: .
V: TRBV2
DNA: TGTGCCAGCAGCCTGGTCGATGAAGCTTTCTTT
CDR3: CASSLVDEAFF

J: TRBJ2-7
D: TRBD2
size: .
V: TRBV27
DNA: TGTGCCAGCAAAAGACTAGCGGGATTATCCTACGAGCAGTACTTC
CDR3: CASKRLAGLSYEQYF

J: TRBJ2-2
D: .
size: .
V: TRBV4-1
DNA: TGCGCCAGCAGCCAAGGAGAGGGTAGGGCTACAAACACCGGGGAGCTGTTTTTT
CDR3: CASSQGEGRATNTGELFF

J: TRBJ2-1
D: TRBD1
size: .
V: TRBV18
DNA: TGTGCCAGCTCTGGGACAGGGGGCTACAATGAGCAGTTCTTC
CDR3: CASSGTGGYNEQFF

J: TRBJ1-1
D: .
size: .
V: TRBV4-3
DNA: TGCGCCAGCAGCCAAGTCGGGACAGAAGCTTTCTTT
CDR3: CASSQVGTEAFF

J: TRBJ1-2
D: TRBD1
size: .
V: TRBV9
DNA: TGTGCCAGCAGCGTAGGGACAGGGATCGGAGTTGACTACACCTTC
CDR3: CASSVGTGIGVDYTF

J: TRBJ2-4
D: .
size: .
V: TRBV6-1
DNA: TGTGCCAGCAGTGAACGACTTGGGGGGGGGCTAGCCAAAAACATTCAGTACTTC
CDR3: CASSERLGGGLAKNIQYF

J: TRBJ2-2
D: TRBD1
size: .
V: TRBV6-6
DNA: TGTGCCAGCAGACAACAGGGGCCCGGGGAGCTGTTTTTT
CDR3: CASRQQGPGELFF

J: TRBJ1-4
D: .
size: .
V: TRBV9
DNA: TGTGCCAGCAGCGTAGGGTCGGCAGGACTAAATGAAAAACTGTTTTTT
CDR3: CASSVGSAGLNEKLFF

J: TRBJ1-1
D: TRBD1
size: .
V: TRBV6-4
DNA: TGTGCCAGCAGTGAAATGACAGGGGCGAACACTGAAGCTTTCTTT
CDR3: CASSEMTGANTEAFF

J: TRBJ2-7
D: .
size: .
V: TRBV14
DNA: TGTGCCAGCAGCCAAGAAATGGGAGAATCCTACGAGCAGTACTTC
CDR3: CASSQEMGESYEQYF

J: TRBJ1-2
D: TRBD1
size: few
V: TRBV7-2
DNA: TGTGCCAGCAGCCCACGGACAGGGGCTAACTATGGCTACACCTTC
CDR3: CASSPRTGANYGYTF

J: TRBJ1-4
D: .
size: .
V: TRBV10-1
DNA: TGCGCCAGCAGTGAGTCGACGGCGAATGAAAAACTGTTTTTT
CDR3: CASSESTANEKLFF

J: TRBJ1-1
D: TRBD1
size: .
V: TRBV9
DNA: TGTGCCAGCAGCCTCCAGACAGGGAGTACTGAAGCTTTCTTT
CDR3: CASSLQTGSTEAFF

J: TRBJ1-2
D: .
size: few
V: TRBV30
DNA: TGTGCCTGCTCCCCAGGGATCCCTGGCTACACCTTC
CDR3: CACSPGIPGYTF

J: TRBJ1-1
D: .
size: .
V: TRBV7-9
DNA: TGTGCCAGCAGCTTTAATACCTTCAGAAACACTGAAGCTTTCTTT
CDR3: CASSFNTFRNTEAFF

J: TRBJ1-5
D: .
size: .
V: TRBV15
DNA: TGTGCCACCAGCAGAGCTAATCAGCCCCAGCATTTT
CDR3: CATSRANQPQHF

J: TRBJ2-1
D: .
size: .
V: TRBV18
DNA: TGTGCCAGCTCAACAGGGGATAGCGGGATCGAATTTGGACCCTACAATGAGCAGTTCTTC
CDR3: CASSTGDSGIEFGPYNEQFF

J: TRBJ1-1
D: .
size: .
V: TRBV29-1
DNA: TGCAGCGTTGAAGTTTCCCCGAACACTGAAGCTTTCTTT
CDR3: CSVEVSPNTEAFF

J: TRBJ2-1
D: TRBD2
size: .
V: TRBV6-5
DNA: TGTGCCAGCAGTTATGGGGCTAGCGGGAGCAATGAGCAGTTCTTC
CDR3: CASSYGASGSNEQFF

J: TRBJ2-5
D: TRBD2
size: once
V: TRBV29-1
DNA: TGCAGCGTCGAGACTAGCTCTGTTGGGACCCAGTACTTC
CDR3: CSVETSSVGTQYF

J: TRBJ2-1
D: TRBD2
size: .
V: TRBV15
DNA: TGTGCCACCAGCAGAGTGCTAGCGGGAGTCAATGAGCAGTTCTTC
CDR3: CATSRVLAGVNEQFF

J: TRBJ2-5
D: TRBD2
size: .
V: TRBV11-3
DNA: TGTGCCAGCAGCCGGACTAGCGCGGCGACCCAGTACTTC
CDR3: CASSRTSAATQYF

J: TRBJ1-3
D: .
size: .
V: TRBV7-2
DNA: TGTGCCAGCAGCTTAGAGGCAGGTCTTTACTCTGGAAACACCATATATTTT
CDR3: CASSLEAGLYSGNTIYF

J: TRBJ2-1
D: TRBD1
size: few
V: TRBV5-1
DNA: TGCGCCAGCAGCTACCACAGGGGGCAAGACAATGAGCAGTTCTTC
CDR3: CASSYHRGQDNEQFF

J: TRBJ1-5
D: .
size: .
V: TRBV30
DNA: TGTGCCTGGAGCTCCCGGGGCCTCAATCAGCCCCAGCATTTT
CDR3: CAWSSRGLNQPQHF

J: TRBJ2-7
D: .
size: .
V: TRBV7-6
DNA: TGTGCCAGATGGACAGCGGGCCCTTACGAGCAGTACTTC
CDR3: CARWTAGPYEQYF

J: TRBJ1-1
D: .
size: .
V: TRBV29-1
DNA: TGCAGCGTGGACCCCGGGTCGTTGGCTTTCTTT
CDR3: CSVDPGSLAFF

J: TRBJ1-1
D: .
size: few
V: TRBV28
DNA: TGTGCCAGCACCAACAAGCAGATAAACACTGAAGCTTTCTTT
CDR3: CASTNKQINTEAFF

J: TRBJ2-7
D: TRBD1
size: .
V: TRBV11-2
DNA: TGTGCCAGCAGCTCGACCGGGACAGGGCCCTACGAGCAGTACTTC
CDR3: CASSSTGTGPYEQYF

J: TRBJ2-6
D: .
size: .
V: TRBV18
DNA: TGTGCCAGCTCACCTACTCGGTACTCTGGGGCCAACGTCCTGACTTTC
CDR3: CASSPTRYSGANVLTF

J: TRBJ2-5
D: .
size: once
V: TRBV13
DNA: TGTGCCAGCAGCTTAGAGGCTAGCGCTCCCCAAGAGACCCAGTACTTC
CDR3: CASSLEASAPQETQYF

J: TRBJ1-5
D: .
size: few
V: TRBV20-1
DNA: TGCAGTGCTTCAGACGTGACCCAGCATTTT
CDR3: CSASDVTQHF

J: TRBJ2-7
D: .
size: once
V: TRBV7-2
DNA: TGTGCCAGCAGCTTAGAGAGTTCCTACGAGCAGTACTTC
CDR3: CASSLESSYEQYF

J: TRBJ2-7
D: .
size: .
V: TRBV2
DNA: TGTGCCAGCAGGACGGGAGCGACCTACGAGCAGTACTTC
CDR3: CASRTGATYEQYF